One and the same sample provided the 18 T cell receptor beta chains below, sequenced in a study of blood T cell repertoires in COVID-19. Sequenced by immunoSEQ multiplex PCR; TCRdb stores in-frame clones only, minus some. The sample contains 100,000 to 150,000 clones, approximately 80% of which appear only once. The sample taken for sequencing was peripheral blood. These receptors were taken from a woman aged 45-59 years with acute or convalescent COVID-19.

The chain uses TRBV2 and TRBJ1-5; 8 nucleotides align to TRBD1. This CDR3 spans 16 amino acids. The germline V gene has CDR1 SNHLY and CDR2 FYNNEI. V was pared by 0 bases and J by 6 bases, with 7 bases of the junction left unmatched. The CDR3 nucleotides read TGTGCCAGCAGTGAAGCACCAGGGGGCGTGGGTCAGCCCCAGCATTTT. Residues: CASSEAPGGVGQPQHF.

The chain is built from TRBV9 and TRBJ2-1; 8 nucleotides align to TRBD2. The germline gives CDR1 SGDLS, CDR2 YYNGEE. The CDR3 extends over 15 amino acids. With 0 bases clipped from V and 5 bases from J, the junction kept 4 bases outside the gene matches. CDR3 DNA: TGTGCCAGCAGCGTAGTCACTAGCGGTCACAATGAGCAGTTCTTC. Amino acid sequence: CASSVVTSGHNEQFF.

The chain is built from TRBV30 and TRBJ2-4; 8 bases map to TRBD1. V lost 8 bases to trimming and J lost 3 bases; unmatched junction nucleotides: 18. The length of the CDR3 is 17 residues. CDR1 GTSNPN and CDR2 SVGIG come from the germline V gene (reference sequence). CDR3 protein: CALVHPKTGVVKNIQYF. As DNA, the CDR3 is TGTGCCCTCGTACACCCAAAGACAGGGGTAGTCAAAAACATTCAGTACTTC. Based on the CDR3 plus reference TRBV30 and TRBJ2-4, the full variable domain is SQTIHQWPATLVQPVGSPLSLECTVEGTSNPNLYWYRQAAGRGLQLLFYSVGIGQISSEVPQNLSASRPQDRQFILSSKKLLLSDSGFYLCALVHPKTGVVKNIQYFGAGTRLSVL.

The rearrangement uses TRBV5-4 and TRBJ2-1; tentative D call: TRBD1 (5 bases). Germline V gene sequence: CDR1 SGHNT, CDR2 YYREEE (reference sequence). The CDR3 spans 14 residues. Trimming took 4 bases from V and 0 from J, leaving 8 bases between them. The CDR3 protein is CASSPDNSYNEQFF. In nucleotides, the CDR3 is TGTGCCAGCAGCCCGGACAACTCCTACAATGAGCAGTTCTTC.

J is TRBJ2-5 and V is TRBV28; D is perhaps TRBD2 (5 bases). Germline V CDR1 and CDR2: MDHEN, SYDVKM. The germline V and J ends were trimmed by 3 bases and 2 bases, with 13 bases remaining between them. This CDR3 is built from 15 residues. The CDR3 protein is CASSFPAAGQETQYF. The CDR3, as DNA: TGTGCCAGCAGTTTCCCAGCGGCAGGACAAGAGACCCAGTACTTC.

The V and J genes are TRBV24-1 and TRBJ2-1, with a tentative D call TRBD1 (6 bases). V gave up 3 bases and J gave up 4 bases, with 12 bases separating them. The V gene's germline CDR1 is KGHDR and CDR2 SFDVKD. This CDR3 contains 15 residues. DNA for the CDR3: TGTGCCACCAGTGATCGGCAGGGGTCTTACAATGAGCAGTTCTTC. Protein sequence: CATSDRQGSYNEQFF.

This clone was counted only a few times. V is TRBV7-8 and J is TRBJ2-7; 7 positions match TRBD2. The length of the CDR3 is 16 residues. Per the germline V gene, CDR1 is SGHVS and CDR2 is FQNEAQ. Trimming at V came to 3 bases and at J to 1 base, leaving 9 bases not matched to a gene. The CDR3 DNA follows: TGTGCCAGCAGCTTTCTGGGACTACGCTTATCCTACGAGCAGTACTTC. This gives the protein CASSFLGLRLSYEQYF.

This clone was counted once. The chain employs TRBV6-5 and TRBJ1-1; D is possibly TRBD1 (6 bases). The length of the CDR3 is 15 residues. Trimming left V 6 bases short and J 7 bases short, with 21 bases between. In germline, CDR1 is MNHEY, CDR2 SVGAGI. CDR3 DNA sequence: TGTGCCAGCAGGCGCAATCACAGGGAAGGGGTTGAAGCTTTCTTT. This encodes CASRRNHREGVEAFF.

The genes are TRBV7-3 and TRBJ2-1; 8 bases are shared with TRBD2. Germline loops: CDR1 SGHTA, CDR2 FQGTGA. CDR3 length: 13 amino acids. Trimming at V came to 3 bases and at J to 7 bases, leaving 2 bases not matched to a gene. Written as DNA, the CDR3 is TGTGCCAGCAGCTTGGCTAGCGGGAATGAGCAGTTCTTC. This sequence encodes CASSLASGNEQFF.

In DNA form, the CDR3 reads TGTGCCAGCAGTCCTAACGGGGGTGAAAAACTGTTTTTT. Encoded protein: CASSPNGGEKLFF. The rearrangement uses TRBV7-3 and TRBJ1-4; D possibly corresponds to TRBD1 (5 bases). CDR1 and CDR2 (germline): SGHTA, FQGTGA. The CDR3 is made up of 13 amino acids. Between the trimmed V and J ends, which lost 6 bases and 7 bases, there was a span of 12 bases.

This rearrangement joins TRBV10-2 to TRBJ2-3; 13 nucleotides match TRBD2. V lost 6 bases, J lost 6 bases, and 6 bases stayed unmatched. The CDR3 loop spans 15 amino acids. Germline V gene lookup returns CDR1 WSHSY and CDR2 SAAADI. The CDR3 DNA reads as TGCGCCAGCAGGTCGGGACTAGCGGGATTTGATACGCAGTATTTT. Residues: CASRSGLAGFDTQYF.

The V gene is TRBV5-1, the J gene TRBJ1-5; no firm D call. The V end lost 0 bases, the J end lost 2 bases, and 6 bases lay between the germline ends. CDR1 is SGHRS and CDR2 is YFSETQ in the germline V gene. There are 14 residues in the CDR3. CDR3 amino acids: CASSLGRGNQPQHF. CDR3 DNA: TGCGCCAGCAGCTTGGGACGGGGCAATCAGCCCCAGCATTTT.

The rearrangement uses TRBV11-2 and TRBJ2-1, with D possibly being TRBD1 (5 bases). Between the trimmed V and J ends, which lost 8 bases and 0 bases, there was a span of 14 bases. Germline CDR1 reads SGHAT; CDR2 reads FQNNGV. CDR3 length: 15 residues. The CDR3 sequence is CASLLDSISYNEQFF. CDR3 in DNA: TGTGCCAGCCTCTTAGACAGTATCTCCTACAATGAGCAGTTCTTC.

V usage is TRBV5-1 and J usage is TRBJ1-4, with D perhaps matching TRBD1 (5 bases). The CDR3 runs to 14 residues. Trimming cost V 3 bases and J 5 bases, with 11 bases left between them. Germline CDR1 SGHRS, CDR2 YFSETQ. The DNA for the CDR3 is TGCGCCAGCAGCTCGGCAGGGCTAAATGAAAAACTGTTTTTT. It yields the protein CASSSAGLNEKLFF.

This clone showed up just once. CDR3 region: CASWAGGAGETQYF. DNA of the CDR3: TGCGCCAGCTGGGCCGGGGGTGCAGGGGAGACCCAGTACTTC. The J gene is TRBJ2-5, the V gene TRBV5-1; tentative D call: TRBD2 (6 bases). Trimming shortened V by 7 bases and J by 5 bases, and 18 bases separated the two germline ends. Germline V lookup: CDR1 SGHRS, CDR2 YFSETQ. The CDR3 consists of 14 residues.

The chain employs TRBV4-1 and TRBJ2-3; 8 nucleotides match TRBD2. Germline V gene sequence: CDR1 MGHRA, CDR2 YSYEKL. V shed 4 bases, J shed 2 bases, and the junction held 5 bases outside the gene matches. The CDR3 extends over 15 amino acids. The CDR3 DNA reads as TGCGCCAGCAGCCCTTTGCGGGGGGCCACAGATACGCAGTATTTT. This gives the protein CASSPLRGATDTQYF.

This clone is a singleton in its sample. The CDR3 loop is CASRGQGGVGNQPQHF. CDR3 coding DNA: TGTGCCAGTCGGGGACAGGGTGGAGTTGGCAATCAGCCCCAGCATTTT. V and J are TRBV19 and TRBJ1-5, with 9 positions matching TRBD1. Germline loops: CDR1 LNHDA, CDR2 SQIVND (reference sequence). This CDR3 spans 16 amino acids. Trimming at V came to 8 bases and at J to 2 bases, leaving 10 bases not matched to a gene. The whole variable domain, remainder taken from reference TRBV19 and TRBJ1-5, is DGGITQSPKYLFRKEGQNVTLSCEQNLNHDAMYWYRQDPGQGLRLIYYSQIVNDFQKGDIAEGYSVSREKKESFPLTVTSAQKNPTAFYLCASRGQGGVGNQPQHFGDGTRLSIL.

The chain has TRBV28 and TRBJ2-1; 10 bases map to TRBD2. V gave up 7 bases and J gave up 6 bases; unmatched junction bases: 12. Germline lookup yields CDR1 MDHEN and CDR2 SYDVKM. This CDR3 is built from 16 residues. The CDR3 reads CASKPSGAGGRNEQFF. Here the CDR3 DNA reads TGTGCCAGCAAGCCTTCGGGAGCGGGAGGGCGCAATGAGCAGTTCTTC.